These T cell receptor beta chains were read from a single sample in a study of cytomegalovirus exposure and HLA in healthy donors. Here immunoSEQ multiplex PCR was the method, and the copy in TCRdb shows in-frame clones only, minus some. This sample has 95,000 to 100,000 clones, with more than 70% found just once. Input material: PBMCs. These receptors all stem from a female donor in good health and CMV-seronegative. Each CDR3 is given with its conserved first and last residue. D genes are given only for firm matches.

>TRBJ1-4|TRBV28|-
CASSSSLYRATNEKLFF
TGTGCCAGCAGTTCCTCTTTATACAGGGCTACTAATGAAAAACTGTTTTTT
>TRBJ2-5|TRBV19|TRBD2
CASSMRGGLGETQYF
TGTGCCAGTAGTATGCGGGGGGGCCTAGGGGAGACCCAGTACTTC
>TRBJ2-5|TRBV5-4|-
CASSQSGTSQETQYF
TGTGCCAGCAGCCAATCTGGGACATCTCAAGAGACCCAGTACTTC
>TRBJ2-3|TRBV19|-
CASSIDLRSGATQYF
TGTGCCAGTAGTATAGATCTGAGGTCTGGCGCTACGCAGTATTTT
>TRBJ1-5|TRBV7-3|-
CASSPPRPQHF
TGTGCCAGCAGCCCCCCTCGGCCCCAGCATTTT
>TRBJ2-7|TRBV4-3|TRBD2
CASSLAGGQSYEQYF
TGCGCCAGCAGCCTAGCGGGAGGGCAATCCTACGAGCAGTACTTC
>TRBJ2-7|TRBV10-3|TRBD2
CAILAGSSYEQYF
TGTGCCATCCTAGCGGGAAGCTCCTACGAGCAGTACTTC
>TRBJ2-1|TRBV28|-
CASSPLLSSYNEQFF
TGTGCCAGCAGTCCCTTGCTGAGCTCCTACAATGAGCAGTTCTTC
>TRBJ2-7|TRBV7-8|TRBD2
CASSLQAGGPNEQYF
TGTGCCAGCAGCTTACAAGCGGGAGGGCCTAACGAGCAGTACTTC
>TRBJ1-1|TRBV28|TRBD1
CASRQTGGAGTEAFF
TGTGCCAGCAGACAGACAGGGGGCGCGGGGACTGAAGCTTTCTTT
>TRBJ1-1|TRBV5-4|-
CGARGDGTEAFF
TGTGGTGCCCGGGGGGACGGCACTGAAGCTTTCTTT
>TRBJ1-1|TRBV27|-
CASSLLSPQNTEAFF
TGTGCCAGCAGTTTATTGTCCCCACAGAACACTGAAGCTTTCTTT
>TRBJ2-5|TRBV7-9|TRBD1
CASSNLQGVEQYF
TGTGCCAGCAGCAACCTTCAGGGGGTTGAGCAGTACTTC